This T cell receptor (beta chain) was sequenced during a study of blood T cell repertoires in COVID-19. Study overall: The analysed material was cDNA or gDNA that came from T cells, B-cell-depleted T cells, or PBMCs.

Enrollees, about 18 to 90 years old, lived in 24 US areas. The data were produced by immunoSEQ multiplex PCR, yet TCRdb's version contains in-frame clones alone and is incomplete. The sample lists about 120,000 clones, over 80% occurring once. The source material was PBMCs or T cells enriched from blood (not recorded which). This sequence was found in a woman in her twenties or thirties who had recovered from COVID-19.

The CDR3 here is CASSHNRGRRYEKLFF. As DNA, the CDR3 is TGTGCCAGCAGCCACAACAGGGGGCGGAGGTATGAAAAACTGTTTTTT. The chain has TRBV11-2 and TRBJ1-4; 9 bases are shared with TRBD1. The CDR3 totals 16 residues. Germline CDR1 reads SGHAT; CDR2 reads FQNNGV. V shed 5 bases, J shed 6 bases, and the junction held 10 bases outside the gene matches.